Following are 20 T cell receptor beta chains from one sample sequenced in a study of metastatic and nonmetastatic thyroid tumors. TCRdb re-called clones from the PCR reads using MiXCR. In the table there are roughly 34,000 clones, about 15% of which are singletons. Ahead of thyroid surgery, no patient had received treatment of any kind. Input material: blood. The receptors here all came from a male donor with papillary thyroid cancer or a benign thyroid nodule (not recorded which). Some clones in this sample may be carry-over from other donors' samples.

In its sample, this clone was seen many times. The chain recombines TRBV15 with TRBJ1-2, with D maybe TRBD1 (6 bases). Germline V lookup: CDR1 LNHNV, CDR2 YYDKDF (reference sequence). V gave up 1 base and J gave up 9 bases, with 12 bases separating them. The CDR3 is 13 residues long. CDR3 amino acids: CATSRGDTGSYTF. The CDR3 DNA sequence: TGTGCCACCAGCAGAGGGGATACAGGGAGCTACACCTTC.

Ten or more counts support this clone. This CDR3 is also generated by other DNA sequences in the sample. The V and J genes are TRBV9 and TRBJ2-2, with 10 bases identical to TRBD1. V trimming: 3 bases; J trimming: 7 bases; junction bases outside the gene matches: 6. The CDR3 contains 15 residues. Germline CDR1 SGDLS, CDR2 YYNGEE. CDR3 sequence: CASSARDRGIGELFF. The CDR3 coding sequence is TGTGCCAGCAGCGCCCGGGACAGGGGAATCGGGGAGCTGTTTTTT.

This clone was seen many times. The rearrangement links TRBV20-1 to TRBJ1-1; D ambiguous. Trimming pared 7 bases from V and 7 bases from J, leaving 10 bases between. The length of the CDR3 is 10 residues. From germline, CDR1 is DFQATT and CDR2 SNEGSKA (reference sequence). CDR3 in DNA: TGCAGTGTGATCCGTGGTGAAGCTTTCTTT. This sequence encodes CSVIRGEAFF.

The gene calls are TRBV15 and TRBJ2-3, with D tentatively TRBD2 (5 bases). The V and J ends lost 5 bases and 5 bases respectively, with 17 bases between them. CDR1 and CDR2 from the germline V gene are LNHNV and YYDKDF (reference sequence). The CDR3 consists of 15 residues. The CDR3 reads CATSGNVPGLDTQYF. DNA of the CDR3: TGTGCCACCAGCGGAAATGTACCGGGATTAGATACGCAGTATTTT.

The CDR3 reads CASSYATGSRSQPQHF. CDR3 nucleotide sequence: TGTGCCAGCAGTTACGCAACAGGGTCCCGGAGTCAGCCCCAGCATTTT. The J gene is TRBJ1-5, the V gene TRBV6-5; a weak D match, TRBD1 (6 bases). This CDR3 region has 16 residues. CDR1 is MNHEY, CDR2 SVGAGI, per germline. Trimming cost V 2 bases and J 6 bases, with 17 bases left between them.

This clone was picked up a small number of times. The chain joins TRBV5-1 to TRBJ2-7, with 8 nucleotides matching TRBD2. The CDR3 is 15 residues long. V lost 5 bases and J lost 6; bases outside the gene matches: 13. Germline CDR1 SGHRS, CDR2 YFSETQ. The CDR3 sequence is CASRAGVFLGVEQYF. In nucleotides, the CDR3 is TGCGCCAGCAGAGCGGGAGTCTTTTTGGGAGTCGAGCAGTACTTC.

The table lists this clone with many counts. This sequence joins TRBV19 and TRBJ1-6; TRBD1 is a possible D gene (6 bases). CDR1 is LNHDA and CDR2 is SQIVND in the germline V gene (reference sequence). V was shortened by 6 bases and J by 10 bases, with 31 bases between the two germline ends. The CDR3 consists of 19 residues. In DNA form, the CDR3 reads TGTGCCAGTAGCAGATCGACAGGTTTTGATTCAACGAGTGGCTCACCCCTCCACTTT. It is translated as CASSRSTGFDSTSGSPLHF. Using reference TRBV19 and TRBJ1-6 for the parts outside the CDR3, the full variable domain is DGGITQSPKYLFRKEGQNVTLSCEQNLNHDAMYWYRQDPGQGLRLIYYSQIVNDFQKGDIAEGYSVSREKKESFPLTVTSAQKNPTAFYLCASSRSTGFDSTSGSPLHFGNGTRLTVT.

This clone was seen more than once but under ten times. This may be a read error, as it is one base from a much larger clone. The chain carries TRBV28 and TRBJ2-4, with D unresolved. Germline lookup yields CDR1 MDHEN and CDR2 SYDVKM. The CDR3 is 14 residues long. The CDR3 reads CVTGAALAKNIQYF. CDR3 bases: TGTGTCACCGGCGCAGCACTAGCCAAAAACATTCAGTACTTC.

As concerns this clone: A much larger clone sits a single nucleotide away, making a read error possible. The chain combines TRBV5-4 with TRBJ2-1; 9 nucleotides match TRBD2. Germline values: CDR1 SGHNT, CDR2 YYREEE (reference sequence). This CDR3 is 13 amino acids long. Trimming cost V 7 bases and J 9 bases; bases outside gene matches: 8. CDR3 DNA: TGTGCCAGCGGGCAGAATAGCGGGGGTGAGCAGTTCTTC. This encodes CASGQNSGGEQFF.

This clone was recorded at least ten times. CDR3 in DNA: TGTGCCATCAGTGGGGGGGACAGCCCCGGATATTTT. Protein: CAISGGDSPGYF. The chain combines TRBV10-3 with TRBJ1-3, with 7 positions matching TRBD1. CDR1 and CDR2 (germline): ENHRY, SYGVKD. The CDR3 sequence is 12 residues long. Trimming removed 4 bases from V and 15 bases from J; junction bases left unmatched: 9.

Many counts were recorded for this clone. The chain links TRBV25-1 to TRBJ2-4; D is possibly TRBD2 (5 bases). This CDR3 has 16 amino acids. Trimming stripped 1 base from V and 1 base from J, with 11 bases between. Germline V gene sequence: CDR1 MGHDK, CDR2 SYGVNS. The CDR3 sequence is CASSESGVGAKNIQYF. Written as DNA, the CDR3 is TGTGCCAGCAGTGAATCCGGGGTTGGGGCCAAAAACATTCAGTACTTC.

The CDR3 loop reads CASSWGGNSPLHF. DNA of the CDR3: TGTGCCAGCAGTTGGGGGGGAAATTCACCCCTCCACTTT. V gene TRBV7-2 combines with J gene TRBJ1-6, with D tentatively TRBD1 (5 bases). The CDR3 runs 13 residues. V dropped 6 bases and J dropped 7 bases, with 10 bases sitting between them. Germline V gene lookup returns CDR1 SGHTA and CDR2 FQGNSA.

This clone was counted at least ten times. V usage is TRBV28 and J usage is TRBJ1-5; D unresolved. V lost 3 bases and J lost 4, with 7 bases in between. CDR1 and CDR2 (germline): MDHEN, SYDVKM. The CDR3 has 13 residues. CDR3 residues: CASSFSENQPQHF. CDR3 nucleotide sequence: TGTGCCAGCAGTTTCTCGGAAAATCAGCCCCAGCATTTT. Looking up the rest from reference TRBV28 and TRBJ1-5 gives the full variable domain: DVKVTQSSRYLVKRTGEKVFLECVQDMDHENMFWYRQDPGLGLRLIYFSYDVKMKEKGDIPEGYSVSREKKERFSLILESASTNQTSMYLCASSFSENQPQHFGDGTRLSIL.

This clone showed up many times. The rearrangement links TRBV2 to TRBJ2-2; D remains ambiguous. V lost 10 bases and J lost 6, with 15 bases in between. The CDR3 has 13 residues. The germline V gene has CDR1 SNHLY and CDR2 FYNNEI. In DNA form, the CDR3 reads TGTGCCACCGCTCTATACCTCCCCGGGGAGCTGTTTTTT. Translating gives CATALYLPGELFF.

This clone has more than one count but fewer than ten. The chain links TRBV12-3 or TRBV12-4 to TRBJ2-2; 12 positions match TRBD2. V was clipped by 3 bases and J by 6 bases; unmatched bases: 5. CDR3 length: 16 amino acids. The CDR3 DNA reads as TGTGCCAGCAGTTTTAGGCTAGCGGGGGGGCCCGGGGAGCTGTTTTTT. Its protein product is CASSFRLAGGPGELFF.

This clone was recorded many times. The chain has TRBV11-2 and TRBJ2-4; D uncertain. V lost 1 base and J 6 bases, leaving 10 bases between the germline ends. Germline CDR1 reads SGHAT; CDR2 reads FQNNGV. CDR3 length equals 14 residues. This CDR3 reads CASSLGAGGNIQYF. In nucleotides, the CDR3 is TGTGCCAGCAGCTTAGGGGCTGGTGGAAACATTCAGTACTTC.

This clone was observed at least ten times. J is TRBJ2-3 and V is TRBV11-2; 8 bases map to TRBD2. Germline V gene data show CDR1 as SGHAT and CDR2 as FQNNGV. The length of the CDR3 is 17 residues. V was pared by 5 bases and J by 7 bases, with 17 bases of the junction left unmatched. CDR3 amino acids: CASSLITSGGGGYTQYF. CDR3 bases: TGTGCCAGCAGCCTAATTACTAGCGGAGGGGGGGGATATACGCAGTATTTT. Variable domain in full (rest from reference TRBV11-2 and TRBJ2-3): EAGVAQSPRYKIIEKRQSVAFWCNPISGHATLYWYQQILGQGPKLLIQFQNNGVVDDSQLPKDRFSAERLKGVDSTLKIQPAKLEDSAVYLCASSLITSGGGGYTQYFGPGTRLTVL.

The sample holds many counts of this clone. The rearrangement links TRBV19 to TRBJ1-1; no definite D call. From germline, CDR1 is LNHDA and CDR2 SQIVND (reference sequence). The V and J ends lost 6 bases and 0 bases respectively, with 11 bases between them. The CDR3 length is 14 residues. CDR3 residues: CASREGFLNTEAFF. The CDR3 bases are TGTGCCAGTAGGGAGGGTTTCCTGAACACTGAAGCTTTCTTT.

There are many counts of this clone. The chain employs TRBV5-1 and TRBJ2-3; TRBD2 matches at 9 bases. J gave up 0 bases and V 0 bases, and 14 bases lay outside the gene matches. The CDR3 loop spans 20 amino acids. The V gene's germline CDR1 is SGHRS and CDR2 YFSETQ. The CDR3 here is CASSLEAGGRVFPSTDTQYF. The DNA for the CDR3 is TGCGCCAGCAGCTTGGAGGCTGGCGGGAGGGTGTTTCCTAGCACAGATACGCAGTATTTT.

At least ten counts were recorded for this clone. This sample also contains other DNA sequences that code for the same CDR3. This chain connects TRBV20-1 to TRBJ2-7; 11 nucleotides agree with TRBD1. CDR1 DFQATT and CDR2 SNEGSKA come from the germline V gene (reference sequence). This CDR3 comprises 13 residues. V was pared by 0 bases and J by 8 bases, with 3 bases of the junction left unmatched. CDR3 nucleotide sequence: TGCAGTGCTAGAGATCCGGACAGGGGGCAGCAGTACTTC. Translated: CSARDPDRGQQYF.